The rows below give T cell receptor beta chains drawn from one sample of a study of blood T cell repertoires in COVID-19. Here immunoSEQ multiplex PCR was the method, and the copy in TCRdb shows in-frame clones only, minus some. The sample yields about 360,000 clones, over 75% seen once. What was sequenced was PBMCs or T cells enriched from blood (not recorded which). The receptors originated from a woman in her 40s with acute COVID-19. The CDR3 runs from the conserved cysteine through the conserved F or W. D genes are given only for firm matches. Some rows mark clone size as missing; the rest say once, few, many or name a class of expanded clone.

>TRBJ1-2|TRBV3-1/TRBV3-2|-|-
TGTGCCAGCAGCCAAGAAATGGACGGGGTCTATGGCTACACCTTC
CASSQEMDGVYGYTF
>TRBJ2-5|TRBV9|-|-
TGTGCCAGCAGCGTAGACTTAACCCAAGAGACCCAGTACTTC
CASSVDLTQETQYF
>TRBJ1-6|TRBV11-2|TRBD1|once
TGTGCCAGCAGCGGAGCAGGGGGGAAGAGCTCACCCCTCCACTTT
CASSGAGGKSSPLHF
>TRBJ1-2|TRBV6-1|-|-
TGTGCCAGCAGTGAAGAAAGACAAGGCGGCTACACCTTC
CASSEERQGGYTF
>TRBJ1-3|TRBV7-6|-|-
TGTGCCAGCACCGGTTCCAGGGGTCGTGGAAACACCATATATTTT
CASTGSRGRGNTIYF
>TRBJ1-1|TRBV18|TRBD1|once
TGTGCCAGCTCAGAGGCAGGGGGAACTGAAGCTTTCTTT
CASSEAGGTEAFF
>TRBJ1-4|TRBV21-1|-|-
TGTGCCAGCAGAAAAAAACAGGACCGCGCCAGCCCCATTAATGAAAAACTGTTTTTT
CASRKKQDRASPINEKLFF
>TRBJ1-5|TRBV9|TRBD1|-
TGTGCCAGCAGCGTTACAGGGGATCAGCCCCAGCATTTT
CASSVTGDQPQHF
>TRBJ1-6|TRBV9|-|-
TGTGCCAGCAGCGTAACTCCGAATAATTCACCCCTCCACTTT
CASSVTPNNSPLHF
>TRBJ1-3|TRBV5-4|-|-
TGTGCCAGCAGCTTGGGAGGGAGTGGTTCTGGAAACACCATATATTTT
CASSLGGSGSGNTIYF
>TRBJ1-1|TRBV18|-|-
TGTGCCAGCTCACCACCGGCGGTTCGAACTGAAGCTTTCTTT
CASSPPAVRTEAFF
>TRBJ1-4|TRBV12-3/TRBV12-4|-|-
TGTGCCAGCAGTTACATCCGGGGTGAAAAACTGTTTTTT
CASSYIRGEKLFF
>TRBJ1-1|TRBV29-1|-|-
TGCACCGTTGTCCCCAGGGGCACTGAAGCTTTCTTT
CTVVPRGTEAFF
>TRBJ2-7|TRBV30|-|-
TGTGCCTGGAGGGATACTAGGTTCGAGCAGTACTTC
CAWRDTRFEQYF
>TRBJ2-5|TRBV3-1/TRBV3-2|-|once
TGTGCCAGCAGCCAAGGTACGGGACAACAAGAGACCCAGTACTTC
CASSQGTGQQETQYF
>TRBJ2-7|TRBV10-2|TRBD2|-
TGCGCCAGCACTCAGTCAACGGGGGGGTACGCCTACGAGCAGTACTTC
CASTQSTGGYAYEQYF
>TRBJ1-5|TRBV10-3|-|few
TGTGCCATCAGTGAACAGGTTGGCAATCAGCCCCAGCATTTT
CAISEQVGNQPQHF
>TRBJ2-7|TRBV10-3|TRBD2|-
TGTGCCATCAGTGAGTCGTTGACGGGGGGGCACTACGAGCAGTACTTC
CAISESLTGGHYEQYF
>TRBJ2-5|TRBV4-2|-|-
TGTGCCAGCAGCCAAGATCATTTAGAGACCCAGTACTTC
CASSQDHLETQYF
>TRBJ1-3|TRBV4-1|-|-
TGCGCCAGCAGCCAAGAGTCGGGGACAGGAAACACCATATATTTT
CASSQESGTGNTIYF
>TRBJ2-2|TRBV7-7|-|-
TGTGCCAGCAGCTTAGACCGCGGAGGGACCGGGGAGCTGTTTTTT
CASSLDRGGTGELFF
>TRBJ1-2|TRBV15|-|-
TGTGCCACCAGCAGAGATCGGTCCAACTATGGCTACACCTTC
CATSRDRSNYGYTF
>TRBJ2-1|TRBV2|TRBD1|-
TGTGCCAGCAGTTTCAGGGGGATAACCTCCTACAATGAGCAGTTCTTC
CASSFRGITSYNEQFF
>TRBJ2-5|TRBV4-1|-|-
TGCGCCAGCAGCCAAGTTGATATGGGTTTTACTAGGACCCAGTACTTC
CASSQVDMGFTRTQYF
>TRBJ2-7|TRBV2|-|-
TGTGCCAGCAGTGAATACTACGAGCAGTACTTC
CASSEYYEQYF
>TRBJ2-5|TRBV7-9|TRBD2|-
TGTGCCAGCAGCTTAACTAGCGGGGGGGAGACCCAGTACTTC
CASSLTSGGETQYF
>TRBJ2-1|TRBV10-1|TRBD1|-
TGCGCCAGCAGTGGTTGGGGACAGGGAGTCAATGAGCAGTTCTTC
CASSGWGQGVNEQFF
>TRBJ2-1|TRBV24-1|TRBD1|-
TGTGCCACCAGTGATCACCGACAGGGAACGGCTGAGCAGTTCTTC
CATSDHRQGTAEQFF
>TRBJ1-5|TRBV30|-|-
TGTGCCTGGAGTTTGGGACTCAGGAATCAGCCCCAGCATTTT
CAWSLGLRNQPQHF
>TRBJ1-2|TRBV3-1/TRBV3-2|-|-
TGTGCCAGCAGCCCGAGAGGGAGTAACTATGGCTACACCTTC
CASSPRGSNYGYTF
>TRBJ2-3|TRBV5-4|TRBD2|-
TGTGCCAGCAGCCACGGGGGGGTCACAGATACGCAGTATTTT
CASSHGGVTDTQYF
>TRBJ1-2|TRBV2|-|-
TGTGCCAGCAGGGTCGGGACAACATATGGCTACACCTTC
CASRVGTTYGYTF
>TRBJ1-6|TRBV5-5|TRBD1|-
TGTGCCAGCAGCGCCCCCGGGGGACAGATGAATTCACCCCTCCACTTT
CASSAPGGQMNSPLHF
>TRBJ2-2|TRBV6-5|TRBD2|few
TGTGCCAGCAGCCCAAGCGGGGGGACCACCGGGGAGCTGTTTTTT
CASSPSGGTTGELFF
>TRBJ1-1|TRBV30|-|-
TGTGCCTGGGAGCAGGGGAACACTGAAGCTTTCTTT
CAWEQGNTEAFF
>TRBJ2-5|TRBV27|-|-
TGTGCCAGCAGTTTATCGCTAGGGGCAGAGACCCAGTACTTC
CASSLSLGAETQYF
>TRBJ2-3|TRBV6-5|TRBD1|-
TGTGCCAGCAGTCGACAGGGAATAGATACGCAGTATTTT
CASSRQGIDTQYF
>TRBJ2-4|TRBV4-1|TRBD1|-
TGCGCCAGCAGCCAAGCCGGGGGACAGGGTTTGGGGGTTCAGTACTTC
CASSQAGGQGLGVQYF
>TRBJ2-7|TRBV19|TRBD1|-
TGTGCCAGTAGTAACCCGGGACAGGGAAGCTCCTACGAGCAGTACTTC
CASSNPGQGSSYEQYF
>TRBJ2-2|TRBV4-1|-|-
TGCGCCAGCAGCCAAGAGACAAACACCGGGGAGCTGTTTTTT
CASSQETNTGELFF
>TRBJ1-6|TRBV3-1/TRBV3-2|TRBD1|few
TGTGCCAGCAGCCATTCCCGGACAGGGGGTGCTTCACCCCTCCACTTT
CASSHSRTGGASPLHF
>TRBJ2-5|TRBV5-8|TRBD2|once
TGTGCCAGCAGCTTGGCGGTTTTTAGGGCGGGGGGGCCCGAGACCCAGTACTTC
CASSLAVFRAGGPETQYF
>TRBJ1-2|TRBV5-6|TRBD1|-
TGTGCCAGCAGCTTCGGACAGGGGAGCTACACCTTC
CASSFGQGSYTF
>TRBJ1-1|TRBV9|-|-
TGTGCCAGCAGCGTCCAGGAGAACACTGAAGCTTTCTTT
CASSVQENTEAFF
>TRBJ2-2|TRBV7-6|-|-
TGTGCCAGCAGCTTAAATGGACAGCTTGGAGTCGGGGAGCTGTTTTTT
CASSLNGQLGVGELFF
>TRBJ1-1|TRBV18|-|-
TGTGCCAGCTCACCGGGCGAGATGAACACTGAAGCTTTCTTT
CASSPGEMNTEAFF
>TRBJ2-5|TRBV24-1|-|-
TGTGCCACCAGTGTTGAAGGAGGGGAGACCCAGTACTTC
CATSVEGGETQYF
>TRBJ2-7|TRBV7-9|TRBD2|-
TGTGCCAGCAGCTCGACTAGCGGGGGCTACGAGCAGTACTTC
CASSSTSGGYEQYF
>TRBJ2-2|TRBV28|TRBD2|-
TGTGCCAGCAGTGAAGTACTAGCGGGGGGGGTTACCGGGGAGCTGTTTTTT
CASSEVLAGGVTGELFF
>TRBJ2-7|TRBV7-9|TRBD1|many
TGTGCCAGCAGCTTAGGACAGGGGGCTATGGACGAGCAGTACTTC
CASSLGQGAMDEQYF